The table lists the clone carrying this T cell receptor (beta chain) with many counts. The V segment lost 6 bases and the J segment 9 bases; nucleotides outside the gene matches: 13. The CDR3 runs to 15 residues. Germline-derived CDR1 and CDR2 are MNHNS and SASEGT. This entry belongs to a study of T cells in Graves' hyperthyroidism and ophthalmopathy. Study as a whole: Peripheral blood specimens were obtained at initial diagnosis, prior to any treatment.

With duration under 3 months, ophthalmopathy was active: Clinical Activity Score at least 3, NOSPECS at least 4. The diagnostic basis comprised clinical symptoms, serum thyroxine and TRAb, thyroid ultrasound and orbital computed tomography. TCR beta CDR3 regions were amplified from RNA transcripts. The HTBI primer set drove a first-round RT-PCR of the TCR CDR3. One entry per CDR3 protein results from TCRdb running MiXCR on the multiplex PCR reads. This table holds hundreds of thousands of distinct CDR3 sequences, around 15% found once. The chain joins TRBV6-1 to TRBJ2-1; 8 positions agree with TRBD2. Sequencing input: blood. This TCR came from a woman aged 40 to 49 with Graves' ophthalmopathy. CDR3 sequence: CASRIAGTALSEQFF. For the CDR3, the DNA is TGTGCCAGCAGAATAGCGGGAACCGCCCTAAGTGAGCAGTTCTTC.